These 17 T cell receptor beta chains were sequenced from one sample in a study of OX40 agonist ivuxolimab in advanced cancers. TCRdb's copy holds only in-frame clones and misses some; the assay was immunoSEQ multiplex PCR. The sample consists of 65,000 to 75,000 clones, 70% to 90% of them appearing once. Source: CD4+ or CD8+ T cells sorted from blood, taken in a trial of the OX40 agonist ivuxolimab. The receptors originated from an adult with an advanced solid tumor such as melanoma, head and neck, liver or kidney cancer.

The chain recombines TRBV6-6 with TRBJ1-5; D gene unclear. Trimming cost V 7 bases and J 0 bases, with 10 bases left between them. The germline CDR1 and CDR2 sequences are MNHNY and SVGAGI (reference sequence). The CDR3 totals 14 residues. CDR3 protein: CASTKDGSNQPQHF. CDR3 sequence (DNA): TGTGCCAGCACTAAAGACGGTAGCAATCAGCCCCAGCATTTT.

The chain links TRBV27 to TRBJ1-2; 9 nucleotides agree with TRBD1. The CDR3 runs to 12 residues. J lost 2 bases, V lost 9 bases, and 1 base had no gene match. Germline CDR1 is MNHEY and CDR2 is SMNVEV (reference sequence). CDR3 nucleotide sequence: TGTGCCAGTGGGACAGGGAACTATGGCTACACCTTC. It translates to CASGTGNYGYTF.

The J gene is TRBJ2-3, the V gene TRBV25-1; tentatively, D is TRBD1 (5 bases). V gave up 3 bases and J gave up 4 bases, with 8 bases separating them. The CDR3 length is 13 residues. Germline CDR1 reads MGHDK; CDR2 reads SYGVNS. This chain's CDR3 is CASSEQGSDTQYF. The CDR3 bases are TGTGCCAGCAGTGAGCAGGGTTCAGATACGCAGTATTTT.

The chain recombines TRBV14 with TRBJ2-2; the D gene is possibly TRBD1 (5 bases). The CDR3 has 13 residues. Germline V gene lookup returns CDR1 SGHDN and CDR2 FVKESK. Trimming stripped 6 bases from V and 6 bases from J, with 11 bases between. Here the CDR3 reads CASRPGLSGELFF. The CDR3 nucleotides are TGTGCCAGCAGGCCAGGGTTGTCCGGGGAGCTGTTTTTT.

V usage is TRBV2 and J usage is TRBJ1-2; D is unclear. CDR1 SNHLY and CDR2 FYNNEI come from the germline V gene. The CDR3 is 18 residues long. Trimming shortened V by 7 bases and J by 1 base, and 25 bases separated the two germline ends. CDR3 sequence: CASIPLQGLNSVNYGYTF. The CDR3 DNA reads TGTGCCAGCATTCCTCTCCAAGGCCTGAACAGTGTTAACTATGGCTACACCTTC.

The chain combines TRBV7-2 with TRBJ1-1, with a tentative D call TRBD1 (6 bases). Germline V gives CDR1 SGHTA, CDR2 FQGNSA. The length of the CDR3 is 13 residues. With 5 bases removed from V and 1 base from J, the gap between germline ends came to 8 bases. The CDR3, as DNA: TGTGCCAGCAGCAGACAGGAGAACACTGAAGCTTTCTTT. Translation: CASSRQENTEAFF.

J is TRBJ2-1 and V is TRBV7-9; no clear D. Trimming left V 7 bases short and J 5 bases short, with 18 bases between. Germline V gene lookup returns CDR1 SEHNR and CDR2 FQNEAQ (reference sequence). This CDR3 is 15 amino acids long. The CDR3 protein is CASTELLPRHNEQFF. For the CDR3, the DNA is TGTGCCAGCACCGAGTTGCTTCCGCGACACAATGAGCAGTTCTTC.

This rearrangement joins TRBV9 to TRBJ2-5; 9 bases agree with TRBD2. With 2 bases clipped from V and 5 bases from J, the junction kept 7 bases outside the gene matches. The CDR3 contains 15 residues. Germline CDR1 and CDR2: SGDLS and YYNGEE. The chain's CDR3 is CASSVSGSTGETQYF. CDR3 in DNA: TGTGCCAGCAGCGTTAGCGGGAGTACAGGGGAGACCCAGTACTTC.

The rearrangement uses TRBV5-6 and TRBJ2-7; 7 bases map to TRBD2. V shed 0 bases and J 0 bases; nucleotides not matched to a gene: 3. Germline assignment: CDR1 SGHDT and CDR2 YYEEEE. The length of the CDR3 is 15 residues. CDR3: CASSLGASGSYEQYF. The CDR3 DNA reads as TGTGCCAGCAGCTTGGGGGCTAGCGGCTCCTACGAGCAGTACTTC.

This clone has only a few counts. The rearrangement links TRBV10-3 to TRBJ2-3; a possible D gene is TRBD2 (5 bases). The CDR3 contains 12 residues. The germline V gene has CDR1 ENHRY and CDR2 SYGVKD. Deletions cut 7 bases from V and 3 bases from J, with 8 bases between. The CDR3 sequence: CAINRGTDTQYF. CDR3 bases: TGTGCCATCAACCGGGGTACAGATACGCAGTATTTT.

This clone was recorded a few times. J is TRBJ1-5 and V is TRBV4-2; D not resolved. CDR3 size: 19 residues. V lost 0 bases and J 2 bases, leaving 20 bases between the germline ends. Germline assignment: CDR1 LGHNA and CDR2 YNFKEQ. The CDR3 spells CASSQDLIIAKWGNQPQHF. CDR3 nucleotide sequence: TGTGCCAGCAGCCAAGATTTGATTATAGCAAAGTGGGGCAATCAGCCCCAGCATTTT.

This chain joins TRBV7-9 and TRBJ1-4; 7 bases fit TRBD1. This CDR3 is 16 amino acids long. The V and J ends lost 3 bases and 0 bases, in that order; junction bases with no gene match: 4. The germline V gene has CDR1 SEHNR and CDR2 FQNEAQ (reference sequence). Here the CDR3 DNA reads TGTGCCAGCAGCTTGGGACAGCCTGCAACTAATGAAAAACTGTTTTTT. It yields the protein CASSLGQPATNEKLFF. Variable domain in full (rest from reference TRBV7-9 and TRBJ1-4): DTGVSQNPRHKITKRGQNVTFRCDPISEHNRLYWYRQTLGQGPEFLTYFQNEAQLEKSRLLSDRFSAERPKGSFSTLEIQRTEQGDSAMYLCASSLGQPATNEKLFFGSGTQLSVL.

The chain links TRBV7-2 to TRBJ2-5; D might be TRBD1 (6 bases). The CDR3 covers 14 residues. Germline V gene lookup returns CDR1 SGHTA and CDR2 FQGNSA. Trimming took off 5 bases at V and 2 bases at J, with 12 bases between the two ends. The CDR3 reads CASSLMQGQETQYF. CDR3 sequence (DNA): TGTGCCAGCAGCCTAATGCAGGGGCAAGAGACCCAGTACTTC.

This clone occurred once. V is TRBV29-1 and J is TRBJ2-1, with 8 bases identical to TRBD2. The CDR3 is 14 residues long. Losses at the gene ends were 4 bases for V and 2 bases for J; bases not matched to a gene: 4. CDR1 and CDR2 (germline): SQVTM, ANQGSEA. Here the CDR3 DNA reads TGCAGCGTTGGGGGTAGCGGGGCCTACAATGAGCAGTTCTTC. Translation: CSVGGSGAYNEQFF.

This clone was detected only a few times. The CDR3 is CASSQERPGLYGYTF. The CDR3 coding sequence is TGCGCCAGCAGCCAAGAGCGGCCAGGGCTTTATGGCTACACCTTC. The chain links TRBV4-1 to TRBJ1-2, with D possibly being TRBD1 (5 bases). There are 15 residues in the CDR3. Trimming took off 0 bases at V and 5 bases at J, with 13 bases between the two ends. CDR1 is MGHRA, CDR2 YSYEKL, per germline.

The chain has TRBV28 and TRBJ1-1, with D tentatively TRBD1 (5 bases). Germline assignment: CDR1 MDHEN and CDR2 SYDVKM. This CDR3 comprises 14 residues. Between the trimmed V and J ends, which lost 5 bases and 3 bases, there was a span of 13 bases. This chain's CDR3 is CASSLDSADTEAFF. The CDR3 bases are TGTGCCAGCAGTCTAGACAGTGCGGACACTGAAGCTTTCTTT.

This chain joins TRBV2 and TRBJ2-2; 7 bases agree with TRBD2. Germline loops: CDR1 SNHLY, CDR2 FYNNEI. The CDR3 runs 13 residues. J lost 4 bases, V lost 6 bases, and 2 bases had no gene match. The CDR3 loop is CASRRGTTGELFF. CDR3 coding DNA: TGTGCCAGCAGGCGGGGGACCACCGGGGAGCTGTTTTTT.